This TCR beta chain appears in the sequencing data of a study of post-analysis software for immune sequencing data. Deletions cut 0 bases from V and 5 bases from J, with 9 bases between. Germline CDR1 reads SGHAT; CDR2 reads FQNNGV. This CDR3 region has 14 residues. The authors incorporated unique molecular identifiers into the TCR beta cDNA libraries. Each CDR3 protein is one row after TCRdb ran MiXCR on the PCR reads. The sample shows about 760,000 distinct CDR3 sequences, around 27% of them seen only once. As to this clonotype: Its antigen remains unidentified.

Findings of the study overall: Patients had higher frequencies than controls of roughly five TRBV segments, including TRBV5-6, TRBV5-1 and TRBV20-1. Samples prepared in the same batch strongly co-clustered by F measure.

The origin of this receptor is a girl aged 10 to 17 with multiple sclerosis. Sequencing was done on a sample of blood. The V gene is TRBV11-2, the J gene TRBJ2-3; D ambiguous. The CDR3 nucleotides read TGTGCCAGCAGCTTAGATCATCCTAGAGATACGCAGTATTTT. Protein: CASSLDHPRDTQYF.